The clone carrying this T cell receptor (beta chain) was counted many times. The target antigen is unknown. This specimen comes from a study of T-cell reconstitution after alpha-beta-depleted transplantation in children. Regarding the study as a whole: Surviving recipient T cells and intrathymic progenitors accounted for some patients' high TCRbeta diversity at day 60. Reportedly, roughly two months post-transplant, alpha-beta T cells arose from several hundred expanded graft clones. After one year, T-cell counts and TCRbeta diversity mostly came from new T cells.

The length of the CDR3 is 13 residues. The germline CDR1 and CDR2 sequences are MNHEY and SVGAGI. V was trimmed by 8 bases and J by 0 bases, leaving 10 bases between them. Unique molecular identifiers were used in preparing the TCRbeta library. TCRdb used MiXCR to reprocess the PCR reads, holding one entry per CDR3 protein. The data contain under 300,000 distinct CDR3 sequences, 9.5% to 13% of them seen just once; the ten biggest clones take up about a quarter. The input for sequencing was peripheral blood, taken 180 days after TCRalphabeta/CD19-depleted stem cell transplant. This chain connects TRBV6-5 to TRBJ2-5; D gene unclear. The clonotype was recovered from a male patient aged 2 to 10 who had a stem cell transplant for chronic granulomatous disease, so the T cells may come from the graft donor. The CDR3 region is CASRRSNQETQYF. CDR3 coding DNA: TGTGCCAGCCGACGGAGTAACCAAGAGACCCAGTACTTC.